The 22 T cell receptor beta chains below were found in one sample sequenced in a study of control samples from healthy donors and cancer patients (dated by TCRdb to 2018 to 2021). The method was the immunoSEQ multiplex PCR assay. The clones in this table, taken by TCRdb from immuneACCESS, are in-frame only. Not every clone is retained; where verified, under half of the shortfall comes from an unresolved V gene, and the cause of the rest is unknown. In all, the sample holds roughly 88,000 clones, and approximately 95% of those were seen once. The ten largest clones capture about 7.3% of the sample. The sample was blood. Receptors originate from a man in his late teens or twenties in good health.

This chain joins TRBV6-5 and TRBJ2-1; the match to TRBD2 covers 11 bases. Germline CDR1 is MNHEY and CDR2 is SVGAGI. CDR3 length: 14 amino acids. V lost 11 bases, J lost 3 bases, and 6 bases stayed unmatched. The CDR3 loop reads CAAGGLADYNEQFF. The CDR3 nucleotides are TGTGCCGCAGGGGGACTAGCGGACTACAATGAGCAGTTCTTC.

The rearrangement uses TRBV27 and TRBJ1-1; 10 bases are a match to TRBD1. Germline CDR1 and CDR2: MNHEY and SMNVEV (reference sequence). The CDR3 spans 15 residues. Unmatched junction bases numbered 4, after V lost 3 bases and J lost 3 bases. This CDR3 is CASSFKTGGDTEAFF. As DNA, the CDR3 is TGTGCCAGCAGTTTTAAGACAGGGGGCGACACTGAAGCTTTCTTT.

This clone was seen once. The genes are TRBV27 and TRBJ1-5; 10 bases are a match to TRBD1. CDR1 MNHEY and CDR2 SMNVEV come from the germline V gene (reference sequence). The CDR3 is 14 amino acids. J lost 9 bases, V lost 7 bases, and 9 bases had no gene match. This CDR3 is CASTDRGPGGPQHF. CDR3 sequence (DNA): TGTGCCAGCACCGACAGGGGGCCAGGGGGGCCCCAGCATTTT.

This rearrangement joins TRBV19 to TRBJ1-6; TRBD1 agrees at 8 bases. Unmatched junction bases numbered 11, after V lost 6 bases and J lost 13 bases. This CDR3 comprises 14 residues. Germline CDR1 and CDR2: LNHDA and SQIVND (reference sequence). The CDR3 nucleotides read TGTGCCAGTAGCCTAGGACAGGGTCCCATTCCCCTCCACTTT. Protein sequence: CASSLGQGPIPLHF.

The chain links TRBV27 to TRBJ1-2; tentatively, D is TRBD1 (6 bases). CDR3 size: 14 residues. V was shortened by 10 bases and J by 4 bases, with 19 bases between the two germline ends. Germline lookup yields CDR1 MNHEY and CDR2 SMNVEV (reference sequence). CDR3 in DNA: TGTGCCACCCGTTCGAGTGAGGGGGGCTATGGCTACACCTTC. Its translation: CATRSSEGGYGYTF.

The chain joins TRBV6-6 to TRBJ1-1; 7 nucleotides align to TRBD1. The CDR3 is 14 amino acids. CDR1 is MNHNY, CDR2 SVGAGI, per germline (reference sequence). J was trimmed by 0 bases and V by 6 bases; bases with no gene match: 4. Here the CDR3 DNA reads TGTGCCAGCAGCTGGGACAGAGTGAACACTGAAGCTTTCTTT. It translates to CASSWDRVNTEAFF.

V gene TRBV6-1 combines with J gene TRBJ1-1; D uncertain. V was pared by 2 bases and J by 0 bases, with 7 bases between. The CDR3 consists of 14 residues. From germline, CDR1 is MNHNS and CDR2 SASEGT. In DNA form, the CDR3 reads TGTGCCAGCAGTGAAATCGGCTTGAACACTGAAGCTTTCTTT. Amino acid sequence: CASSEIGLNTEAFF.

V and J are TRBV28 and TRBJ1-5, with D unclear. Per germline, CDR1 MDHEN and CDR2 SYDVKM. The CDR3 totals 14 residues. V lost 7 bases and J lost 0, with 10 bases in between. For the CDR3, the DNA is TGTGCCAGCACCGTGGACCATAGCAATCAGCCCCAGCATTTT. It yields the protein CASTVDHSNQPQHF. The full variable domain, with the rest looked up from reference TRBV28 and TRBJ1-5, is DVKVTQSSRYLVKRTGEKVFLECVQDMDHENMFWYRQDPGLGLRLIYFSYDVKMKEKGDIPEGYSVSREKKERFSLILESASTNQTSMYLCASTVDHSNQPQHFGDGTRLSIL.

V and J are TRBV9 and TRBJ1-5, with TRBD1 matching over 7 bases. CDR3 length: 17 amino acids. V shed 0 bases, J shed 2 bases, and the junction held 8 bases outside the gene matches. CDR1 and CDR2 from the germline V gene are SGDLS and YYNGEE. CDR3 sequence reads: CASSVDGTAGGNQPQHF. CDR3 bases: TGTGCCAGCAGCGTAGACGGGACAGCGGGGGGCAATCAGCCCCAGCATTTT.

The chain couples TRBV28 to TRBJ1-1, with D unresolved. V was pared by 6 bases and J by 5 bases, with 10 bases between. The length of the CDR3 is 12 residues. CDR1 is MDHEN, CDR2 SYDVKM, per germline. Written as DNA, the CDR3 is TGTGCCAGCAGAAGGACGGGGACTGAAGCTTTCTTT. The encoded protein is CASRRTGTEAFF.

The genes are TRBV27 and TRBJ1-5; TRBD1 agrees at 8 bases. Trimming at V came to 3 bases and at J to 1 base, leaving 5 bases not matched to a gene. This CDR3 spans 16 amino acids. CDR1 MNHEY and CDR2 SMNVEV come from the germline V gene (reference sequence). CDR3 DNA sequence: TGTGCCAGCAGTTTCAGGGGGCTCGGGAGCAATCAGCCCCAGCATTTT. Encoded protein: CASSFRGLGSNQPQHF.

This sequence joins TRBV28 and TRBJ1-1; tentative D call: TRBD1 (6 bases). The germline CDR1 and CDR2 sequences are MDHEN and SYDVKM. The germline V and J ends were trimmed by 5 bases and 3 bases, with 16 bases remaining between them. There are 15 residues in the CDR3. In nucleotides, the CDR3 is TGTGCCAGCAGTACCGAGACAGGTAGTTACACTGAAGCTTTCTTT. This translates into CASSTETGSYTEAFF. The full variable domain, with the rest looked up from reference TRBV28 and TRBJ1-1, is DVKVTQSSRYLVKRTGEKVFLECVQDMDHENMFWYRQDPGLGLRLIYFSYDVKMKEKGDIPEGYSVSREKKERFSLILESASTNQTSMYLCASSTETGSYTEAFFGQGTRLTVV.

J is TRBJ1-2 and V is TRBV30, with D perhaps matching TRBD1 (6 bases). Germline V gene sequence: CDR1 GTSNPN, CDR2 SVGIG (reference sequence). Trimming left V 3 bases short and J 4 bases short, with 15 bases between. The CDR3 runs to 14 residues. The CDR3 loop is CAWRPQGTIYGYTF. The CDR3 DNA reads TGTGCCTGGAGGCCGCAGGGGACCATCTATGGCTACACCTTC.

The chain uses TRBV6-1 and TRBJ1-1, with D possibly TRBD1 on 5 matching bases. Germline-derived CDR1 and CDR2 are MNHNS and SASEGT. Trimming left V 1 base short and J 11 bases short, with 11 bases between. CDR3 length: 12 residues. The CDR3 DNA reads TGTGCCAGCAGTGAAGAGGTGGGGGACGCTTTCTTT. This codes for CASSEEVGDAFF.

The genes are TRBV7-3 and TRBJ2-1, with 12 bases lining up with TRBD2. Germline V gene data show CDR1 as SGHTA and CDR2 as FQGTGA. The CDR3 loop spans 15 amino acids. V was clipped by 8 bases and J by 7 bases; unmatched bases: 9. Here the CDR3 DNA reads TGTGCCAGCGCCTCGGCTAGCGGGAGGGGGAATGAGCAGTTCTTC. Amino acid sequence: CASASASGRGNEQFF.

J is TRBJ1-5 and V is TRBV15; D is ambiguous. Germline V lookup: CDR1 LNHNV, CDR2 YYDKDF (reference sequence). The V and J ends lost 1 base and 0 bases respectively, with 10 bases between them. The CDR3 runs to 16 residues. The CDR3 spells CATSRGSGYSNQPQHF. CDR3 nucleotides: TGTGCCACCAGCAGAGGGTCAGGCTATAGCAATCAGCCCCAGCATTTT.

This sequence joins TRBV4-2 and TRBJ2-1; TRBD1 agrees at 9 bases. The V gene's germline CDR1 is LGHNA and CDR2 YNFKEQ. Germline trimming cut 1 base from V and 7 bases from J; bases unmatched to any gene: 11. The length of the CDR3 is 17 residues. CDR3: CASSQVPGTGKLNEQFF. CDR3 bases: TGTGCCAGCAGCCAAGTACCGGGGACAGGGAAGTTGAATGAGCAGTTCTTC.

The chain couples TRBV27 to TRBJ2-1; 10 bases are a match to TRBD2. Germline CDR1 and CDR2: MNHEY and SMNVEV (reference sequence). After removal of 5 bases from V and 10 bases from J, the junction contained 2 bases not matched to a gene. The CDR3 is 12 residues long. The CDR3 nucleotides are TGTGCCAGCAGTAGCGGGAGGGGCGAGCAGTTCTTC. It yields the protein CASSSGRGEQFF.

The chain joins TRBV15 to TRBJ2-3; D might be TRBD1 or TRBD2, each matching 7 bases. This CDR3 region has 15 residues. In germline, CDR1 is LNHNV, CDR2 YYDKDF (reference sequence). Deletions cut 3 bases from V and 7 bases from J, with 17 bases between. The CDR3 is CATSRGGTERNTQYF. In DNA, the CDR3 is TGTGCCACCAGCAGGGGAGGGACAGAGAGGAATACGCAGTATTTT.

The genes are TRBV20-1 and TRBJ2-1, with 7 bases fitting TRBD2. J was trimmed by 4 bases and V by 3 bases; bases with no gene match: 9. Looked up from germline, CDR1 is DFQATT and CDR2 is SNEGSKA (reference sequence). CDR3 size: 15 residues. CDR3 coding DNA: TGCAGTGCTAGTGGGGGAGGGCCCCAATACAATGAGCAGTTCTTC. Its translation is CSASGGGPQYNEQFF.

The chain recombines TRBV10-2 with TRBJ1-5; D is unclear. CDR1 and CDR2 from the germline V gene are WSHSY and SAAADI. V was pared by 0 bases and J by 4 bases, with 13 bases between. The CDR3 sequence is 16 residues long. This CDR3 is CASSESVHSRNQPQHF. The CDR3 DNA reads as TGCGCCAGCAGTGAGTCGGTACACTCAAGGAATCAGCCCCAGCATTTT.

The chain carries TRBV29-1 and TRBJ1-2; no firm D call. The CDR3 has 11 residues. Germline V CDR1 and CDR2: SQVTM, ANQGSEA. Trimming stripped 4 bases from V and 6 bases from J, with 9 bases between. CDR3 protein: CSVGRRDGYTF. As DNA, the CDR3 is TGCAGCGTTGGCAGGAGGGATGGCTACACCTTC.